The 25 T cell receptor beta chains given below trace back to one sample, sequenced in a study of beta chain features in type 1 diabetes. Study-wide findings and caveats: Patients with Type 1 diabetes showed moderately but significantly shorter TCRB CDR3s in all four CD4+ subsets.

Their specific antigens are unknown. Isolated RNA was reverse transcribed in full, so expressed TCRB transcripts were sequenced. Using immunoSEQ multiplex PCR, the repertoire was profiled, and TCRdb retains in-frame clones only, with some absent. The sample includes about 650,000 clones, 9.5% to 15% seen only once; the top ten take roughly 0.12%. The specimen was naive CD4+ T cells from blood. The receptor source for this set is a man aged 30-40 years with type 1 diabetes.

The chain has TRBV20-1 and TRBJ2-1; D gene ambiguous. V lost 6 bases, J lost 6 bases, and 3 bases lay in between. The CDR3 covers 9 residues. Germline V lookup: CDR1 DFQATT, CDR2 SNEGSKA (reference sequence). Here the CDR3 reads CSALNEQFF. The CDR3 nucleotides read TGCAGTGCGCTCAATGAGCAGTTCTTC.

This clone was counted between two and nine times. The chain has TRBV2 and TRBJ1-1; a possible D gene is TRBD1 (6 bases). Between the trimmed V and J ends, which lost 7 bases and 5 bases, there was a span of 11 bases. Germline-derived CDR1 and CDR2 are SNHLY and FYNNEI. The CDR3 spans 12 residues. In DNA, the CDR3 is TGTGCCAGCACCTTACAGGGAACTGAAGCTTTCTTT. Its translation: CASTLQGTEAFF.

This clone was counted a few times. The rearrangement links TRBV13 to TRBJ1-2, with 10 bases lining up with TRBD1. From germline, CDR1 is PRHDT and CDR2 FYEKMQ (reference sequence). CDR3 length equals 16 residues. With V trimmed by 5 bases and J by 4 bases, 10 bases remained unmatched. The CDR3 coding sequence is TGTGCCAGCAGCAGAGGAGGGACAGGGGAAAGCTATGGCTACACCTTC. Protein: CASSRGGTGESYGYTF.

This clone has only a few counts. The J gene is TRBJ2-7, the V gene TRBV6-5; D is possibly TRBD1 (6 bases). The CDR3 is 15 amino acids. Trimming shortened V by 6 bases and J by 0 bases, and 15 bases separated the two germline ends. The germline V gene has CDR1 MNHEY and CDR2 SVGAGI. CDR3 sequence (DNA): TGTGCCAGCAGCCCCAGGGGAATACACTCCTACGAGCAGTACTTC. Translated, it gives CASSPRGIHSYEQYF.

The rearrangement links TRBV6-1 to TRBJ1-3; maybe TRBD1 (5 bases). The CDR3 sequence is 14 residues long. Germline V gene sequence: CDR1 MNHNS, CDR2 SASEGT. Trimming took off 5 bases at V and 8 bases at J, with 16 bases between the two ends. CDR3 nucleotides: TGTGCCAGCAGTTCGAGAGGGGAGGGAGACACCATATATTTT. Protein: CASSSRGEGDTIYF.

The chain has TRBV7-2 and TRBJ2-7; D perhaps matches TRBD2 (5 bases). CDR3 length: 14 residues. Germline lookup yields CDR1 SGHTA and CDR2 FQGNSA. The V and J ends lost 8 bases and 1 base respectively, with 15 bases between them. The CDR3 DNA reads TGTGCCAGCGGACTCCAGGACTGGTCCTACGAGCAGTACTTC. It codes for CASGLQDWSYEQYF.

In the case of this clone: Additional DNA sequences in this sample encode the identical CDR3. This chain joins TRBV6-5 and TRBJ1-5, with unresolved D. V dropped 2 bases and J dropped 1 base, with 3 bases sitting between them. CDR3 length: 13 residues. Germline CDR1 is MNHEY and CDR2 is SVGAGI. As DNA, the CDR3 is TGTGCCAGCAGTTACGGCAGCAATCAGCCCCAGCATTTT. Encoded protein: CASSYGSNQPQHF.

This clone has only a few counts. The rearrangement links TRBV9 to TRBJ1-5; no clear D gene. V shed 0 bases and J shed 7 bases, with 8 bases lying between them. This CDR3 region has 13 residues. CDR1 and CDR2 (germline): SGDLS, YYNGEE. The DNA of the CDR3 is TGTGCCAGCAGCGTAGGCAGTGGGCAGCCCCAGCATTTT. Residues: CASSVGSGQPQHF.

The rearrangement links TRBV29-1 to TRBJ2-4; D gene ambiguous. With 7 bases removed from V and 0 bases from J, the gap between germline ends came to 22 bases. Germline CDR1 and CDR2: SQVTM and ANQGSEA. This CDR3 comprises 17 residues. The CDR3: CSATLVTAGLAKNIQYF. Written as DNA, the CDR3 is TGCAGCGCCACTCTTGTGACTGCAGGCCTAGCCAAAAACATTCAGTACTTC. Together with reference TRBV29-1 and TRBJ2-4, the CDR3 gives the full variable domain: SAVISQKPSRDICQRGTSLTIQCQVDSQVTMMFWYRQQPGQSLTLIATANQGSEATYESGFVIDKFPISRPNLTFSTLTVSNMSPEDSSIYLCSATLVTAGLAKNIQYFGAGTRLSVL.

This clone was observed a handful of times. The chain has TRBV7-2 and TRBJ2-5; TRBD2 matches at 9 bases. CDR3 length equals 13 residues. V trimming: 6 bases; J trimming: 2 bases; junction bases outside the gene matches: 1. Germline V gene sequence: CDR1 SGHTA, CDR2 FQGNSA. The CDR3 loop is CASRLAGQETQYF. The CDR3, as DNA: TGTGCCAGCAGGCTAGCGGGGCAAGAGACCCAGTACTTC.

The rearrangement joins TRBV7-2 to TRBJ1-4, with 8 bases identical to TRBD1. Germline V gives CDR1 SGHTA, CDR2 FQGNSA. The CDR3 has 14 residues. Unmatched junction bases numbered 7, after V lost 5 bases and J lost 8 bases. This CDR3 reads CASSPPDREEKLFF. The CDR3 nucleotides are TGTGCCAGCAGCCCGCCGGACAGGGAGGAAAAACTGTTTTTT.

The genes are TRBV9 and TRBJ1-2; 9 nucleotides agree with TRBD1. V dropped 4 bases and J dropped 7; count of bases not matched to a gene: 8. The CDR3 has 14 residues. CDR1 and CDR2 (germline): SGDLS, YYNGEE. CDR3 amino acids: CASSPRTGAGGYTF. The CDR3 region has the DNA TGTGCCAGCAGCCCTCGGACAGGGGCGGGTGGCTACACCTTC. Supplemented by reference TRBV9 and TRBJ1-2, the full variable domain reads DSGVTQTPKHLITATGQRVTLRCSPRSGDLSVYWYQQSLDQGLQFLIQYYNGEERAKGNILERFSAQQFPDLHSELNLSSLELGDSALYFCASSPRTGAGGYTFGSGTRLTVV.

The J gene is TRBJ2-1, the V gene TRBV12-5; 13 bases agree with TRBD2. Germline lookup yields CDR1 LGHNT and CDR2 FRNRAP. Unmatched junction bases numbered 5, after V lost 5 bases and J lost 1 base. This CDR3 is 17 amino acids long. The CDR3 spells CASGPGLAGLSYNEQFF. DNA of the CDR3: TGTGCTAGTGGTCCGGGACTAGCGGGGCTATCCTACAATGAGCAGTTCTTC.

The chain links TRBV19 to TRBJ1-5; D is ambiguous. The CDR3 extends over 16 amino acids. Germline values: CDR1 LNHDA, CDR2 SQIVND (reference sequence). With 5 bases removed from V and 1 base from J, the gap between germline ends came to 15 bases. CDR3 region: CASSSREGMSNQPQHF. The CDR3 DNA reads as TGTGCCAGTAGTTCCCGGGAAGGGATGAGCAATCAGCCCCAGCATTTT.

This clone was seen a few times. Other DNA sequences in this specimen translate into the identical CDR3. The V and J genes are TRBV5-6 and TRBJ1-2; 8 bases are shared with TRBD1. Germline CDR1 and CDR2: SGHDT and YYEEEE. The length of the CDR3 is 13 residues. Losses at the gene ends were 4 bases for V and 5 bases for J; bases not matched to a gene: 4. The CDR3 sequence is CASSPGTGYGYTF. Written as DNA, the CDR3 is TGTGCCAGCAGCCCCGGGACAGGTTATGGCTACACCTTC.

The V call is TRBV9, the J call TRBJ1-2; 7 bases agree with TRBD1. V shed 0 bases and J 3 bases; nucleotides not matched to a gene: 5. The CDR3 has 15 residues. The germline gives CDR1 SGDLS, CDR2 YYNGEE. The chain's CDR3 is CASSVAPGGDYGYTF. The CDR3 DNA is TGTGCCAGCAGCGTAGCTCCAGGGGGTGACTATGGCTACACCTTC. Together with reference TRBV9 and TRBJ1-2, the CDR3 gives the full variable domain: DSGVTQTPKHLITATGQRVTLRCSPRSGDLSVYWYQQSLDQGLQFLIQYYNGEERAKGNILERFSAQQFPDLHSELNLSSLELGDSALYFCASSVAPGGDYGYTFGSGTRLTVV.

The chain carries TRBV9 and TRBJ1-3; a possible D gene is TRBD1 (5 bases). The CDR3 length is 13 residues. The ends were cut back, 0 bases at V and 11 bases at J, with 12 bases in the middle. The V gene's germline CDR1 is SGDLS and CDR2 YYNGEE. The CDR3 here is CASSVGGREAIYF. The CDR3 DNA follows: TGTGCCAGCAGCGTAGGGGGCAGGGAAGCCATATATTTT.

This clone was counted between two and nine times. V usage is TRBV28 and J usage is TRBJ1-4, with D possibly TRBD1 on 6 matching bases. The V and J ends lost 6 bases and 8 bases respectively, with 13 bases between them. The CDR3 runs to 13 residues. Per the germline V gene, CDR1 is MDHEN and CDR2 is SYDVKM. The DNA for the CDR3 is TGTGCCAGCAGGCCCCCGGGGGCCGAAAAACTGTTTTTT. It translates to CASRPPGAEKLFF.

This clone was picked up a small number of times. This sequence joins TRBV11-2 and TRBJ1-3; D gene ambiguous. This CDR3 is built from 17 residues. The germline V and J ends were trimmed by 1 base and 0 bases, with 13 bases remaining between them. Germline CDR1 SGHAT, CDR2 FQNNGV. The CDR3 nucleotides read TGTGCCAGCAGCTTAGGGTTCTGGGAGAGCTCTGGAAACACCATATATTTT. Protein product: CASSLGFWESSGNTIYF.

The rearrangement uses TRBV30 and TRBJ1-3, with 7 bases fitting TRBD1. J was trimmed by 4 bases and V by 3 bases; bases with no gene match: 3. The CDR3 is 13 amino acids. In germline, CDR1 is GTSNPN, CDR2 SVGIG (reference sequence). The DNA for the CDR3 is TGTGCCTGGAGCGCGACAGGGGGAAACACCATATATTTT. The encoded protein is CAWSATGGNTIYF. Supplemented by reference TRBV30 and TRBJ1-3, the full variable domain reads SQTIHQWPATLVQPVGSPLSLECTVEGTSNPNLYWYRQAAGRGLQLLFYSVGIGQISSEVPQNLSASRPQDRQFILSSKKLLLSDSGFYLCAWSATGGNTIYFGEGSWLTVV.

This clone came up a few times. CDR3 region: CASSLRTGEFGYTF. In nucleotides, the CDR3 is TGTGCCAGCAGCTTAAGGACAGGGGAGTTTGGCTACACCTTC. This chain links TRBV9 with TRBJ1-2, with 9 bases that match TRBD1. Per the germline V gene, CDR1 is SGDLS and CDR2 is YYNGEE. This CDR3 region has 14 residues. V dropped 4 bases and J dropped 7; count of bases not matched to a gene: 8. Looking up the rest from reference TRBV9 and TRBJ1-2 gives the full variable domain: DSGVTQTPKHLITATGQRVTLRCSPRSGDLSVYWYQQSLDQGLQFLIQYYNGEERAKGNILERFSAQQFPDLHSELNLSSLELGDSALYFCASSLRTGEFGYTFGSGTRLTVV.

To note about this clone: This sample also contains other DNA sequences that code for the same CDR3. CDR3 sequence: CASSLADGAYEQYF. DNA of the CDR3: TGTGCCAGCAGCTTGGCGGACGGGGCCTACGAGCAGTACTTC. The chain links TRBV5-4 to TRBJ2-7, with TRBD2 as a possible D gene (5 bases). The CDR3 is made up of 14 amino acids. V was clipped by 0 bases and J by 2 bases, with 9 bases between them. CDR1 is SGHNT, CDR2 YYREEE, per germline (reference sequence).

This clone occurred a few times. The chain carries TRBV10-3 and TRBJ2-3; 10 bases align to TRBD1. Germline trimming cut 10 bases from V and 4 bases from J; bases unmatched to any gene: 8. Looked up from germline, CDR1 is ENHRY and CDR2 is SYGVKD. The CDR3 loop spans 14 amino acids. The CDR3 DNA follows: TGTGCCACCAGGACAGGGGGGCCAGCAGATACGCAGTATTTT. Its protein product is CATRTGGPADTQYF.

For the CDR3, the DNA is TGTGCCAGCAGTGAGGGACTGAGGGCAGAGGGGCAGTATTTT. Translated: CASSEGLRAEGQYF. V and J are TRBV2 and TRBJ2-3, with D maybe TRBD2 (6 bases). This CDR3 comprises 14 residues. Trimming shortened V by 3 bases and J by 11 bases, and 18 bases separated the two germline ends. Germline loops: CDR1 SNHLY, CDR2 FYNNEI.

Comment on this clone: One end of the junction varies from germline; a read error may be responsible. The rearrangement joins TRBV29-1 to TRBJ2-5, with D possibly TRBD2 on 6 matching bases. Germline V gives CDR1 SQVTM, CDR2 ANQGSEA. This CDR3 region has 13 residues. The CDR3 DNA reads TGCGGCGTTGAAGTACGGAGGGGTTCGACCCAGTACTTC. Amino acids: CGVEVRRGSTQYF.